The 22 T cell receptor beta chains in this list originate from one sample, sequenced in a study of blood T cells in healthy people across ages. A sample-barcoded 5' primer and a J-beta primer mix were used in a second PCR of roughly 7 to 11 cycles. TCRdb recomputed calls from the 5' RACE reads with MiXCR, one row per CDR3 protein. This repertoire shows 700,000 to 900,000 distinct CDR3 sequences, about 53% found once; its top ten account for 41%. Specimen: blood. The source is a man aged 80 or over in good health.

The chain has TRBV20-1 and TRBJ2-1, with TRBD2 identical over 9 bases. From germline, CDR1 is DFQATT and CDR2 SNEGSKA (reference sequence). This CDR3 region has 15 residues. Trimming cost V 2 bases and J 8 bases; bases outside gene matches: 10. The CDR3 sequence: CSARRGASGTDEQFF. DNA of the CDR3: TGCAGTGCTAGACGAGGGGCTAGCGGGACCGATGAGCAGTTCTTC.

The chain couples TRBV10-3 to TRBJ1-2, with D possibly matching TRBD1 (6 bases). Germline V gene lookup returns CDR1 ENHRY and CDR2 SYGVKD. The CDR3 has 15 residues. V was clipped by 11 bases and J by 4 bases, with 23 bases between them. As DNA, the CDR3 is TGTGCCTCCTGCCCCTTCCGGGACACAATCTATGGCTACACCTTC. Translation: CASCPFRDTIYGYTF.

The CDR3 protein is CASSQDYYYEQYF. As DNA, the CDR3 is TGTGCCAGCAGCCAAGACTACTACTACGAGCAGTACTTC. The V and J genes are TRBV3-1 and TRBJ2-7, with unresolved D. V was trimmed by 0 bases and J by 3 bases, leaving 6 bases between them. The CDR3 consists of 13 residues. The germline CDR1 and CDR2 sequences are LGHDT and YNNKEL (reference sequence).

This clonotype was found a few times. The chain employs TRBV7-2 and TRBJ2-3; weak D call: TRBD2 (8 bases). Per germline, CDR1 SGHTA and CDR2 FQGNSA. V was cut by 6 bases and J by 6 bases, with 25 bases left in between. The CDR3 contains 17 residues. CDR3 in amino acids: CASSFPGGRQGADTQYF. The CDR3 DNA reads as TGTGCCAGCAGTTTTCCGGGGGGGAGACAGGGAGCGGATACGCAGTATTTT.

The chain carries TRBV28 and TRBJ2-1; D gene ambiguous. V was trimmed by 2 bases and J by 2 bases, leaving 7 bases between them. Germline CDR1 and CDR2: MDHEN and SYDVKM. This CDR3 contains 14 residues. The CDR3: CASSLTPAYNEQFF. The CDR3 nucleotides read TGTGCCAGCAGTTTAACCCCGGCCTACAATGAGCAGTTCTTC.

The chain has TRBV20-1 and TRBJ1-5; no clear D. Germline CDR1 and CDR2: DFQATT and SNEGSKA (reference sequence). The CDR3 length is 13 residues. The DNA of the CDR3 is TGCAGCGTTCGCGAGTACCAATATCAGCCCCAGCATTTT. Translating it yields CSVREYQYQPQHF.

The chain is built from TRBV5-5 and TRBJ2-2; D is possibly TRBD1 (6 bases). V dropped 1 base and J dropped 0 bases, with 13 bases sitting between them. The germline V gene encodes CDR1 SGHKS and CDR2 YYEKEE (reference sequence). The CDR3 is 17 residues long. The CDR3 bases are TGTGCCAGCAGCTTGATGGGGGCCTCAACGAACACCGGGGAGCTGTTTTTT. This gives the protein CASSLMGASTNTGELFF.

The rearrangement uses TRBV4-3 and TRBJ1-2; weak D call: TRBD1 (6 bases). The V end was cut by 5 bases, the J end by 4 bases, with 17 bases between. CDR1 LGHNA and CDR2 YSLEER come from the germline V gene. CDR3 length equals 15 residues. In DNA form, the CDR3 reads TGCGCCAGCAGCTTGACTGGGGGCGGCGGCTATGGCTACACCTTC. Translating gives CASSLTGGGGYGYTF.

The genes are TRBV12-1 and TRBJ2-1; the table gives TRBD2 as D, unverified against the DNA. TRBV12-1 is noted as a pseudogene. This CDR3 has 13 amino acids. CDR3 protein: CASPSGTNNEQFF. DNA for the CDR3: TGTGCCAGCCCCAGCGGGACCAACAATGAGCAGTTCTTC.

The chain employs TRBV20-1 and TRBJ1-2; TRBD1 matches at 7 bases. Germline lookup yields CDR1 DFQATT and CDR2 SNEGSKA (reference sequence). The V segment lost 6 bases and the J segment 4 bases; nucleotides outside the gene matches: 11. The CDR3 contains 14 residues. CDR3 DNA sequence: TGCAGTGCCTTACACCGGGACAGAGCCTATGGCTACACCTTC. Translated: CSALHRDRAYGYTF.

The rearrangement joins TRBV14 to TRBJ2-1, with D unclear. V gave up 0 bases and J gave up 7 bases, with 10 bases separating them. Germline V CDR1 and CDR2: SGHDN, FVKESK. The CDR3 is 14 residues long. CDR3 amino acids: CASSQDRGANEQFF. For the CDR3, the DNA is TGTGCCAGCAGCCAAGATAGAGGAGCGAATGAGCAGTTCTTC.

This clonotype was seen a few times. Germline is not matched at one junction end, which may reflect a read error. The chain has TRBV29-1 and TRBJ2-1; no reliable D call. This CDR3 is 11 amino acids long. Germline CDR1 reads SQVTM; CDR2 reads ANQGSEA. CDR3 residues: CSLSLGNEQFF. The CDR3 DNA reads TGTTCGCTTAGCCTAGGCAATGAGCAGTTCTTC.

The chain has TRBV5-5 and TRBJ1-5; the D gene is possibly TRBD1 (5 bases). With 0 bases removed from V and 0 bases from J, the gap between germline ends came to 10 bases. This CDR3 has 16 residues. CDR1 SGHKS and CDR2 YYEKEE come from the germline V gene (reference sequence). CDR3: CASSLDTGNSNQPQHF. The CDR3 nucleotides are TGTGCCAGCAGCTTGGACACAGGTAATAGCAATCAGCCCCAGCATTTT.

V and J are TRBV20-1 and TRBJ2-7; TRBD2 matches 11 bases. The CDR3 loop spans 13 amino acids. Germline V CDR1 and CDR2: DFQATT, SNEGSKA (reference sequence). Trimming at V came to 3 bases and at J to 8 bases, leaving 6 bases not matched to a gene. The chain's CDR3 is CSARTSGTPQQYF. DNA of the CDR3: TGCAGTGCTAGGACTAGCGGGACGCCCCAGCAGTACTTC.

This clonotype appeared many times. The chain employs TRBV5-5 and TRBJ2-7, with 10 bases aligning to TRBD1. The CDR3 runs 17 residues. The V gene end was trimmed by 0 bases and the J gene end by 0 bases; junction bases not matched to a gene: 6. Germline V gives CDR1 SGHKS, CDR2 YYEKEE (reference sequence). CDR3 nucleotides: TGTGCCAGCAGCTTGGAGGTGACAGGGGGCAACTCCTACGAGCAGTACTTC. The encoded protein is CASSLEVTGGNSYEQYF.

The chain combines TRBV25-1 with TRBJ1-4; a weak D match, TRBD1 (5 bases). Germline V CDR1 and CDR2: MGHDK, SYGVNS. Trimming took off 7 bases at V and 8 bases at J, with 11 bases between the two ends. CDR3 length: 12 amino acids. The CDR3 DNA sequence: TGTGCCAGCAATCCAGGGTCGGAAAAACTGTTTTTT. It is translated as CASNPGSEKLFF.

This chain uses TRBV20-1 with TRBJ2-3; no definite D call. Germline V CDR1 and CDR2: DFQATT, SNEGSKA (reference sequence). Trimming removed 4 bases from V and 0 bases from J, with 8 bases in between. The CDR3 is 13 residues long. This CDR3 reads CSAKYTSTDTQYF. The CDR3 DNA follows: TGCAGTGCTAAGTATACTAGCACAGATACGCAGTATTTT.

This clonotype has only a few counts. The chain has TRBV13 and TRBJ2-7, with 7 bases lining up with TRBD2. Trimming at V came to 3 bases and at J to 3 bases, leaving 5 bases not matched to a gene. The CDR3 extends over 14 amino acids. The germline V gene encodes CDR1 PRHDT and CDR2 FYEKMQ (reference sequence). The CDR3: CASSFRGEYYEQYF. The CDR3 region has the DNA TGTGCCAGCAGCTTCCGGGGGGAGTACTACGAGCAGTACTTC.

The CDR3 DNA sequence: TGTGCCAGCAGTAGTTACGCGACTAGCGGGACCACCGCGGACAATGAGCAGTTCTTC. Residues: CASSSYATSGTTADNEQFF. This chain uses TRBV6-4 with TRBJ2-1; 11 positions match TRBD2. CDR1 MRHNA and CDR2 SNTAGT come from the germline V gene. The CDR3 spans 19 residues. The J segment lost 5 bases and the V segment lost 5 bases, leaving 17 bases of the junction unmatched.

The V gene is TRBV28, the J gene TRBJ2-6; a weak D match, TRBD2 (7 bases). The CDR3 loop spans 13 amino acids. V shed 2 bases and J shed 17 bases, with 16 bases lying between them. Per the germline V gene, CDR1 is MDHEN and CDR2 is SYDVKM. CDR3 in amino acids: CASSLGGAQVMTF. The CDR3 DNA reads TGTGCCAGCAGTTTAGGGGGGGCGCAGGTCATGACTTTC.

This sequence joins TRBV20-1 and TRBJ1-2, with TRBD1 as a possible D gene (5 bases). V gave up 2 bases and J gave up 1 base, with 8 bases separating them. CDR3 size: 13 residues. Germline V gene sequence: CDR1 DFQATT, CDR2 SNEGSKA (reference sequence). CDR3 amino acids: CSARRGSNYGYTF. In nucleotides, the CDR3 is TGCAGTGCTAGAAGGGGAAGTAACTATGGCTACACCTTC.

Points on this clonotype: The junction departs from the called germline gene at one end, perhaps through a read error. Here the CDR3 DNA reads TGCGCCACCAGTGATCCGGGGACAGGGGGCAATCAGCCCCAGCATTTT. Translating gives CATSDPGTGGNQPQHF. This chain joins TRBV24-1 and TRBJ1-5; 10 bases fit TRBD1. Germline CDR1 KGHDR, CDR2 SFDVKD. The CDR3 contains 16 residues.